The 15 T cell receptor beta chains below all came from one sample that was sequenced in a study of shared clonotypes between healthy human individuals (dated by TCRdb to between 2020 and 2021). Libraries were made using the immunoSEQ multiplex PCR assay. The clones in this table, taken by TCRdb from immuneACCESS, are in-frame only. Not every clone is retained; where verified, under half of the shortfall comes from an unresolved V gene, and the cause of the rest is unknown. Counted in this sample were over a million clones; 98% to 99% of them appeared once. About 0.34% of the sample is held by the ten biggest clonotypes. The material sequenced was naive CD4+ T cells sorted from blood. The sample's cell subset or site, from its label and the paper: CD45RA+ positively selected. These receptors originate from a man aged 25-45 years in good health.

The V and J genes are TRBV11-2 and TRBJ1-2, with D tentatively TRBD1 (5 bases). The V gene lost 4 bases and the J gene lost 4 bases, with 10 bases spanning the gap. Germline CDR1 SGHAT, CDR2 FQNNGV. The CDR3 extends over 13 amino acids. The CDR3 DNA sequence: TGTGCCAGCAGCTCAGACAGAATCTATGGCTACACCTTC. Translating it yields CASSSDRIYGYTF.

The CDR3 sequence is CASSVVGSLSNEQFF. The CDR3 DNA follows: TGTGCCAGCAGCGTAGTAGGGTCTTTGAGCAATGAGCAGTTCTTC. The chain combines TRBV9 with TRBJ2-1, with unresolved D. The CDR3 length is 15 residues. Trimming cost V 0 bases and J 6 bases, with 13 bases left between them. Germline loops: CDR1 SGDLS, CDR2 YYNGEE.

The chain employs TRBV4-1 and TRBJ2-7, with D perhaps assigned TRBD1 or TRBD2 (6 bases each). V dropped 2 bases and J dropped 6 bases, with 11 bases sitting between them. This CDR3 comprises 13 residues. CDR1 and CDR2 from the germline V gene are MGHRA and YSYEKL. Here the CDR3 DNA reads TGCGCCAGCAGCCAAATCGGGGGCTTCGAGCAGTACTTC. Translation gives CASSQIGGFEQYF.

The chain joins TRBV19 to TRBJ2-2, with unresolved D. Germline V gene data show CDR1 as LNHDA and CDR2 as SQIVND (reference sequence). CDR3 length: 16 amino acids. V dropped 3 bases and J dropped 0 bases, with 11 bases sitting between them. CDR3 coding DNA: TGTGCCAGTAGTATCCTATCGGCGACGAACACCGGGGAGCTGTTTTTT. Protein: CASSILSATNTGELFF.

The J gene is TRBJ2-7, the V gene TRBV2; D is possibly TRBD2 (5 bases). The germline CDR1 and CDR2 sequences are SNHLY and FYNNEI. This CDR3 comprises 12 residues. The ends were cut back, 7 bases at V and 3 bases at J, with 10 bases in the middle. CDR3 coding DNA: TGTGCCAGCACGAGGGAGAACTACGAGCAGTACTTC. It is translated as CASTRENYEQYF.

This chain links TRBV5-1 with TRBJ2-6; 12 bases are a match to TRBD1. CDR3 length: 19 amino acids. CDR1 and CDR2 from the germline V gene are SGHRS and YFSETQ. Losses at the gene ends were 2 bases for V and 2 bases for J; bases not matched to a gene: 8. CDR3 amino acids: CASSFLVGQGAAGANVLTF. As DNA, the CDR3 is TGCGCCAGCAGCTTTTTGGTGGGACAGGGGGCGGCTGGGGCCAACGTCCTGACTTTC.

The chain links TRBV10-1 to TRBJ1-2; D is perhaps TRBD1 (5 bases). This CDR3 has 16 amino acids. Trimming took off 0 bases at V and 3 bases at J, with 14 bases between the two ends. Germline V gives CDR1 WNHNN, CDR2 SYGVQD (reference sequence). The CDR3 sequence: CASSESRGPPYYGYTF. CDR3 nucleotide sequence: TGCGCCAGCAGTGAGTCGAGGGGCCCTCCGTACTATGGCTACACCTTC.

The CDR3 DNA reads as TGCGCCAGCAGCTCCCGGGGAGAGGGATGGAGAAACATTCAGTACTTC. Translated: CASSSRGEGWRNIQYF. The chain carries TRBV5-1 and TRBJ2-4, with TRBD2 as a possible D gene (5 bases). Germline values: CDR1 SGHRS, CDR2 YFSETQ. This CDR3 contains 16 residues. Trimming cost V 3 bases and J 6 bases, with 19 bases left between them.

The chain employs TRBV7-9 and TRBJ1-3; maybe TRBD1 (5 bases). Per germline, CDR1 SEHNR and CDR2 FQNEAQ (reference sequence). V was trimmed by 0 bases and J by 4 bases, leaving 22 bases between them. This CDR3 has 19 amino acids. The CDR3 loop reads CASSLAELLPQGSGNTIYF. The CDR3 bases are TGTGCCAGCAGCTTAGCAGAGTTACTCCCCCAGGGATCGGGAAACACCATATATTTT.

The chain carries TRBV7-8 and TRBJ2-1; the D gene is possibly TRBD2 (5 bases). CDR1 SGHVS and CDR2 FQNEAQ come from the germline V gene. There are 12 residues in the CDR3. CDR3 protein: CACSQRSNEQFF. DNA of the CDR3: TGTGCGTGTTCGCAGCGGAGCAATGAGCAGTTCTTC. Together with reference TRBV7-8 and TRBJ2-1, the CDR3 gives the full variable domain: GAGVSQSPRYKVAKRGQDVALRCDPISGHVSLFWYQQALGQGPEFLTYFQNEAQLDKSGLPSDRFFAERPEGSVSTLKIQRTQQEDSAVYLCACSQRSNEQFFGPGTRLTVL.

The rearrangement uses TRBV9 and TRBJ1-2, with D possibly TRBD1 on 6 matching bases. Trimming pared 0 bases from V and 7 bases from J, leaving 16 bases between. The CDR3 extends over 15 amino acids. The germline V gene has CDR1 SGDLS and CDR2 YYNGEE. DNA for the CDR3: TGTGCCAGCAGCGTAGGAGGAGGGGGGAAGAGTGGCTACACCTTC. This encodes CASSVGGGGKSGYTF.

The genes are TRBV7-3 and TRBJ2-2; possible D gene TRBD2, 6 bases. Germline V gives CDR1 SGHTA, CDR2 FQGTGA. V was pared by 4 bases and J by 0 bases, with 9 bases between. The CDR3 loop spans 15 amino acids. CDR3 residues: CASSWTGANTGELFF. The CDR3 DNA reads TGTGCCAGCAGCTGGACGGGGGCGAACACCGGGGAGCTGTTTTTT. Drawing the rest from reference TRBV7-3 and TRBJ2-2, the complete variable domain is GAGVSQTPSNKVTEKGKYVELRCDPISGHTALYWYRQSLGQGPEFLIYFQGTGAADDSGLPNDRFFAVRPEGSVSTLKIQRTERGDSAVYLCASSWTGANTGELFFGEGSRLTVL.

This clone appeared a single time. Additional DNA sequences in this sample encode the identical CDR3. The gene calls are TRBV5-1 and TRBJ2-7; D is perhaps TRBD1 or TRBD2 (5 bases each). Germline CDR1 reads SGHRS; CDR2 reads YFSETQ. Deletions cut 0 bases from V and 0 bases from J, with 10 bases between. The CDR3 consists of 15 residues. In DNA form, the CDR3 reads TGCGCCAGCAGCTTGGTGGCAGGGAGCTCCTACGAGCAGTACTTC. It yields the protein CASSLVAGSSYEQYF.

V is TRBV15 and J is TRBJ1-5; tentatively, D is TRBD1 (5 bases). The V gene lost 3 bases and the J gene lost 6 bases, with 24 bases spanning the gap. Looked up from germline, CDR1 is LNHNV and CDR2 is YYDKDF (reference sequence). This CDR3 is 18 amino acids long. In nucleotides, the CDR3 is TGTGCCACCAGCAGCCCCCCGGTAGCCGGGGGGGAATTTCAGCCCCAGCATTTT. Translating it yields CATSSPPVAGGEFQPQHF.

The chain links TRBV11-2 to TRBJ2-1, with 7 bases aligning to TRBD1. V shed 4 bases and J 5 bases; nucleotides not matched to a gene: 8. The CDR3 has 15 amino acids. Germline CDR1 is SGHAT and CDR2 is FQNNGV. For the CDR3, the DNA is TGTGCCAGCAGCTCGAGACAGGGAATTAACAATGAGCAGTTCTTC. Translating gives CASSSRQGINNEQFF.